The subject of this entry is one T cell receptor beta chain. In the authors' workflow: Amplified reference gene primers provided the basis for estimating nucleated cell counts. Using immunoSEQ multiplex PCR, the repertoire was profiled, and TCRdb retains in-frame clones only, with some absent. From that table come the V and J calls and clone size; the DNA was used to work out D and trimming. Among 85,000 to 100,000 clones listed, about nine tenths were seen once. V lost 0 bases to trimming and J lost 0 bases, with 9 bases between them. The germline gives CDR1 ENHRY, CDR2 SYGVKD. This CDR3 spans 16 amino acids. The sample comes from a study of blood T cell repertoires in COVID-19.

This sequence joins TRBV10-3 and TRBJ1-3, with D possibly TRBD1 on 6 matching bases. The TCR sequence derives from a man in his 60s with acute or convalescent COVID-19. Sequencing input: peripheral blood. The CDR3 sequence: CAISESRDNSGNTIYF. CDR3 sequence (DNA): TGTGCCATCAGTGAGTCTAGGGACAACTCTGGAAACACCATATATTTT.